The 32 T cell receptor beta chains below come from one sample, sequenced in a study of cytomegalovirus exposure and HLA in healthy donors. The PCR employed 60 Vbeta primers together with 13 Jbeta primers. Sequenced by immunoSEQ multiplex PCR; TCRdb stores in-frame clones only, minus some. The data contain around 120,000 clones, approximately 80% of them seen just once; the ten biggest clones take up over 5%. The sample consisted of PBMCs. These receptors originate from a female donor in good health and CMV-seropositive.

The genes are TRBV29-1 and TRBJ2-4; 8 bases match TRBD1. This CDR3 region has 12 residues. V shed 7 bases, J shed 6 bases, and the junction held 5 bases outside the gene matches. CDR1 is SQVTM, CDR2 ANQGSEA, per germline. CDR3 nucleotide sequence: TGCAGCGCCCGACAGGGGCCAAACATTCAGTACTTC. Its translation is CSARQGPNIQYF.

The genes are TRBV4-1 and TRBJ2-1; 8 positions match TRBD2. V shed 2 bases, J shed 9 bases, and the junction held 15 bases outside the gene matches. The CDR3 is made up of 17 amino acids. Germline loops: CDR1 MGHRA, CDR2 YSYEKL. CDR3 DNA: TGCGCCAGCAGCCAAAGGAGAGCGGGACTAGGGGCCAGTGAGCAGTTCTTC. It is translated as CASSQRRAGLGASEQFF.

J is TRBJ2-7 and V is TRBV28; perhaps TRBD2 as D (5 bases). The CDR3 consists of 15 residues. CDR1 is MDHEN and CDR2 is SYDVKM in the germline V gene. V dropped 11 bases and J dropped 7 bases, with 27 bases sitting between them. This CDR3 is CAALGRTQTLGEQYF. In DNA form, the CDR3 reads TGTGCCGCCCTTGGCCGGACTCAGACCCTCGGGGAGCAGTACTTC.

The rearrangement links TRBV11-2 to TRBJ2-1, with D perhaps TRBD2 (5 bases). The V and J ends lost 5 bases and 7 bases respectively, with 18 bases between them. The V gene's germline CDR1 is SGHAT and CDR2 FQNNGV. The CDR3 has 15 amino acids. The CDR3 nucleotides are TGTGCCAGCAGCACCTTAGGTAGGAGGAGGAATGAGCAGTTCTTC. This sequence encodes CASSTLGRRRNEQFF.

The rearrangement joins TRBV7-3 to TRBJ2-3, with 12 bases lining up with TRBD2. Germline-derived CDR1 and CDR2 are SGHTA and FQGTGA. V was pared by 5 bases and J by 2 bases, with 8 bases of the junction left unmatched. CDR3 length: 17 amino acids. The CDR3 loop reads CASSPSGLAGHTDTQYF. The CDR3 DNA reads TGTGCCAGCAGCCCTTCCGGACTAGCGGGACACACAGATACGCAGTATTTT.

This clone was seen only once. The chain combines TRBV29-1 with TRBJ1-5; D gene ambiguous. V shed 5 bases and J shed 7 bases, with 15 bases lying between them. The CDR3 has 13 residues. Germline V gene data show CDR1 as SQVTM and CDR2 as ANQGSEA. The CDR3 region is CSVTSGFGQPQHF. The DNA for the CDR3 is TGCAGCGTTACGTCGGGGTTCGGCCAGCCCCAGCATTTT.

J is TRBJ2-3 and V is TRBV9; 13 bases agree with TRBD2. CDR1 is SGDLS, CDR2 YYNGEE, per germline. The ends lost 7 bases at V and 5 bases at J; junction bases unmatched: 10. The length of the CDR3 is 16 residues. The chain's CDR3 is CASSGLAGEWKDTQYF. The CDR3 nucleotides read TGTGCCAGCTCCGGACTAGCGGGAGAATGGAAAGATACGCAGTATTTT.

The chain joins TRBV4-3 to TRBJ2-7; D may be TRBD2 (6 bases). The CDR3 length is 16 residues. V was cut by 1 base and J by 6 bases, with 19 bases left in between. The germline V gene has CDR1 LGHNA and CDR2 YSLEER. For the CDR3, the DNA is TGCGCCAGCAGCCAAGTGGGGGGAACAGGCTCATTCGAGCAGTACTTC. It codes for CASSQVGGTGSFEQYF.

This rearrangement joins TRBV5-1 to TRBJ2-7, with 8 bases fitting TRBD1. CDR1 and CDR2 (germline): SGHRS, YFSETQ. V gave up 3 bases and J gave up 4 bases; unmatched junction bases: 3. CDR3 size: 13 residues. CDR3 residues: CASSSQGEYEQYF. The CDR3 DNA reads as TGCGCCAGCAGCTCACAGGGGGAATACGAGCAGTACTTC.

In the case of this clone: One end of the junction does not line up with germline, which may come from a read error. The CDR3 bases are TGTGCTAGCAGCAGAATGCAGGGGGCGAACACCGGGGAGCTGTTTTTT. Translation: CASSRMQGANTGELFF. The V gene is TRBV7-7, the J gene TRBJ2-2, with 7 nucleotides matching TRBD1. This CDR3 is 16 amino acids long. Germline V CDR1 and CDR2: SSHAT, FNYEAQ (reference sequence).

This sequence joins TRBV19 and TRBJ1-1; 7 nucleotides line up with TRBD1. The CDR3 is 14 residues long. V shed 6 bases and J 0 bases; nucleotides not matched to a gene: 4. The germline V gene has CDR1 LNHDA and CDR2 SQIVND (reference sequence). CDR3 nucleotides: TGTGCCAGTAGATGGGACAGCATGAACACTGAAGCTTTCTTT. As protein: CASRWDSMNTEAFF.

This chain links TRBV19 with TRBJ1-2, with 7 nucleotides matching TRBD1. V gave up 6 bases and J gave up 4 bases; unmatched junction bases: 17. CDR1 and CDR2 from the germline V gene are LNHDA and SQIVND (reference sequence). The CDR3 extends over 17 amino acids. CDR3 DNA sequence: TGTGCCAGTAGGACCTTCCTCCGGGACAGAGCCCCCTATGGCTACACCTTC. Translating it yields CASRTFLRDRAPYGYTF.

The chain employs TRBV5-4 and TRBJ2-2; 10 nucleotides align to TRBD1. Germline V gives CDR1 SGHNT, CDR2 YYREEE (reference sequence). V dropped 4 bases and J dropped 6; count of bases not matched to a gene: 6. The CDR3 is 15 residues long. The CDR3 DNA reads as TGTGCCAGCAGCCCTCGACAGGGGGCGGCCGGGGAGCTGTTTTTT. Translation gives CASSPRQGAAGELFF.

This chain connects TRBV29-1 to TRBJ1-3; D is uncertain. Germline values: CDR1 SQVTM, CDR2 ANQGSEA. The CDR3 loop spans 16 amino acids. CDR3 DNA sequence: TGCAGTGTACAATCCCGGATTGGGCCTGAAGGAAACACCATATATTTT. This codes for CSVQSRIGPEGNTIYF.

The gene calls are TRBV7-9 and TRBJ1-1; D unresolved. Germline lookup yields CDR1 SEHNR and CDR2 FQNEAQ (reference sequence). Trimming removed 8 bases at V and 0 bases at J, with 13 bases between. The CDR3 runs to 14 residues. The CDR3 region has the DNA TGTGCCAGCGGTCGAGGGCAGATGAACACTGAAGCTTTCTTT. The encoded protein is CASGRGQMNTEAFF.

This chain joins TRBV30 and TRBJ2-2; a possible D gene is TRBD2 (6 bases). Looked up from germline, CDR1 is GTSNPN and CDR2 is SVGIG (reference sequence). The CDR3 contains 14 residues. V shed 0 bases and J shed 5 bases, with 10 bases lying between them. CDR3 protein: CAWSVPGTTGELFF. The CDR3 DNA sequence: TGTGCCTGGAGTGTACCCGGGACTACCGGGGAGCTGTTTTTT.

The V and J genes are TRBV6-6 and TRBJ1-1; D unclear. V lost 6 bases, J lost 0 bases, and 14 bases lay in between. This CDR3 has 15 amino acids. Germline lookup yields CDR1 MNHNY and CDR2 SVGAGI (reference sequence). Here the CDR3 DNA reads TGTGCCAGCAGCGAACGACGCGGGGTGAACACTGAAGCTTTCTTT. It codes for CASSERRGVNTEAFF.

V is TRBV27 and J is TRBJ2-1; TRBD1 matches at 7 bases. Per the germline V gene, CDR1 is MNHEY and CDR2 is SMNVEV (reference sequence). V lost 8 bases, J lost 3 bases, and 7 bases stayed unmatched. The CDR3 runs to 14 residues. The CDR3 is CASQDGTDYNEQFF. The CDR3 region has the DNA TGTGCCAGCCAGGACGGGACAGACTACAATGAGCAGTTCTTC.

The chain carries TRBV12-5 and TRBJ1-3, with 9 positions matching TRBD1. CDR3 length: 18 residues. Germline CDR1 and CDR2: LGHNT and FRNRAP. Losses at the gene ends were 6 bases for V and 0 bases for J; bases not matched to a gene: 12. The CDR3 bases are TGTGCTAGTGGCCCGATAGGACAGGGGTCGATCTCTGGAAACACCATATATTTT. It encodes CASGPIGQGSISGNTIYF.

This clone was seen a handful of times. The chain employs TRBV5-4 and TRBJ2-1, with 9 positions matching TRBD2. This CDR3 region has 15 residues. The V and J ends lost 2 bases and 8 bases, in that order; junction bases with no gene match: 8. CDR1 and CDR2 from the germline V gene are SGHNT and YYREEE (reference sequence). The CDR3 loop is CASSFGGGGGDEQFF. The DNA for the CDR3 is TGTGCCAGCAGCTTCGGCGGGGGGGGAGGCGATGAGCAGTTCTTC.

This clone showed up just a few times. V is TRBV2 and J is TRBJ1-3; D gene ambiguous. This CDR3 contains 12 residues. V was pared by 5 bases and J by 0 bases, with 2 bases between. CDR1 is SNHLY, CDR2 FYNNEI, per germline. The DNA for the CDR3 is TGTGCCAGCAGTCTCTCTGGAAACACCATATATTTT. This sequence encodes CASSLSGNTIYF.

Written as DNA, the CDR3 is TGCAGCGGCAAACAGGGTAACACTGAAGCTTTCTTT. It is translated as CSGKQGNTEAFF. The gene calls are TRBV29-1 and TRBJ1-1; D might be TRBD1 (6 bases). The CDR3 runs 12 residues. V lost 7 bases and J lost 2, with 11 bases in between. The germline V gene encodes CDR1 SQVTM and CDR2 ANQGSEA.

This sequence joins TRBV9 and TRBJ2-2, with D possibly matching TRBD2 (7 bases). Deletions cut 4 bases from V and 6 bases from J, with 13 bases between. This CDR3 region has 14 residues. Germline V gives CDR1 SGDLS, CDR2 YYNGEE. CDR3 bases: TGTGCCAGCAGCAAGGAGGGGGGGGCCGGGGAGCTGTTTTTT. Its protein is CASSKEGGAGELFF.

The gene calls are TRBV6-5 and TRBJ2-3; unclear D gene. The V end was cut by 2 bases, the J end by 2 bases, with 11 bases between. The germline gives CDR1 MNHEY, CDR2 SVGAGI. CDR3 length: 15 amino acids. The CDR3 here is CASSYVGSHTDTQYF. The CDR3 bases are TGTGCCAGCAGTTACGTCGGTTCCCACACAGATACGCAGTATTTT.

V and J are TRBV4-2 and TRBJ2-1; TRBD1 is a possible D gene (7 bases). CDR3 length: 14 residues. V was clipped by 0 bases and J by 7 bases, with 10 bases between them. Germline values: CDR1 LGHNA, CDR2 YNFKEQ. CDR3: CASSQEQGGNEQFF. Written as DNA, the CDR3 is TGTGCCAGCAGCCAAGAGCAGGGGGGTAATGAGCAGTTCTTC.

The genes are TRBV19 and TRBJ1-2; maybe TRBD1 (5 bases). V was trimmed by 6 bases and J by 2 bases, leaving 19 bases between them. CDR1 and CDR2 from the germline V gene are LNHDA and SQIVND (reference sequence). CDR3 size: 16 residues. The CDR3 spells CASSPWGEGINYGYTF. For the CDR3, the DNA is TGTGCCAGTAGCCCCTGGGGGGAAGGGATAAACTATGGCTACACCTTC.

The chain recombines TRBV19 with TRBJ1-3, with TRBD1 matching 8 bases. Germline loops: CDR1 LNHDA, CDR2 SQIVND (reference sequence). There are 17 residues in the CDR3. With V trimmed by 6 bases and J by 0 bases, 10 bases remained unmatched. The CDR3 DNA is TGTGCCAGTAGACCTACGACAGGGGCCTTCTCTGGAAACACCATATATTTT. This translates into CASRPTTGAFSGNTIYF.

CDR3 nucleotide sequence: TGTGCCAGCAGCCCCCCGGGACTAGCGGGAGCACGGGAGACCCAGTACTTC. Amino acids: CASSPPGLAGARETQYF. The genes are TRBV27 and TRBJ2-5, with 14 positions matching TRBD2. Looked up from germline, CDR1 is MNHEY and CDR2 is SMNVEV (reference sequence). With 6 bases clipped from V and 5 bases from J, the junction kept 11 bases outside the gene matches. The CDR3 loop spans 17 amino acids.

The chain uses TRBV5-5 and TRBJ2-1; 10 nucleotides line up with TRBD1. Germline V gene lookup returns CDR1 SGHKS and CDR2 YYEKEE (reference sequence). V shed 4 bases and J 6 bases; nucleotides not matched to a gene: 4. The CDR3 has 14 amino acids. The chain's CDR3 is CASSRTGGGNEQFF. The CDR3 DNA sequence: TGTGCCAGCAGCCGGACAGGGGGTGGCAATGAGCAGTTCTTC.

This clone was counted only a few times. The chain couples TRBV27 to TRBJ2-7, with 8 bases aligning to TRBD2. Germline CDR1 reads MNHEY; CDR2 reads SMNVEV (reference sequence). Losses at the gene ends were 4 bases for V and 2 bases for J; bases not matched to a gene: 4. The CDR3 totals 14 residues. The CDR3 protein is CASSSRREAYEQYF. CDR3 DNA: TGTGCCAGCAGTTCTCGGCGGGAGGCCTACGAGCAGTACTTC.

This clone was seen only once. The gene calls are TRBV27 and TRBJ1-2; no clear D. The CDR3 runs 13 residues. Trimming stripped 6 bases from V and 4 bases from J, with 12 bases between. CDR1 MNHEY and CDR2 SMNVEV come from the germline V gene (reference sequence). CDR3 nucleotides: TGTGCCAGCAGACTAGGACCTGGCTATGGCTACACCTTC. Protein sequence: CASRLGPGYGYTF.

This sequence joins TRBV6-1 and TRBJ2-7; 8 bases fit TRBD1. This CDR3 has 19 residues. Germline V lookup: CDR1 MNHNS, CDR2 SASEGT. V trimming: 1 base; J trimming: 1 base; junction bases outside the gene matches: 15. The CDR3 reads CASSEGLGRGRIYSYEQYF. The DNA of the CDR3 is TGTGCCAGCAGTGAAGGTTTAGGCAGGGGGCGCATTTATTCCTACGAGCAGTACTTC.